These T cell receptor beta chains were read from a single sample in a study of T cell clusters in autoimmune cytopenias. TCRdb re-called the multiplex PCR reads; every CDR3 protein appears as one record, without DNA. The sample table sets out around 9,700 distinct CDR3 sequences. These same records also appear under a second study, on T cell repertoires in aging, cancer and after chemotherapy.

Sequenced material: peripheral blood. The receptors stem from a human donor in good health. Each CDR3 is given with its conserved first and last residue. Each record gives: J gene, CDR3 length, clone size, V gene, CDR3 protein. Only some rows state a clone size, as once, few, many or a class for expanded clones.

J gene: TRBJ2-2
CDR3 length: 17
clone size: .
V gene: TRBV6-1
CDR3 protein: CAISDPSDRTNTGELFF

J gene: TRBJ1-1
CDR3 length: 14
clone size: .
V gene: TRBV12-5
CDR3 protein: CASGFNRGNTEAFF

J gene: TRBJ2-1
CDR3 length: 15
clone size: .
V gene: TRBV6-1
CDR3 protein: CASSFGSTSYNEQFF

J gene: TRBJ2-7
CDR3 length: 15
clone size: .
V gene: TRBV19
CDR3 protein: CASSRRAGGQGEQYF

J gene: TRBJ2-7
CDR3 length: 16
clone size: .
V gene: TRBV11-2
CDR3 protein: CASSPGLAGTIYEQYF

J gene: TRBJ1-1
CDR3 length: 11
clone size: .
V gene: TRBV29-1
CDR3 protein: CSVIRGTEAFF

J gene: TRBJ2-5
CDR3 length: 14
clone size: .
V gene: TRBV27
CDR3 protein: CASNGWVLQETQYF

J gene: TRBJ2-5
CDR3 length: 13
clone size: .
V gene: TRBV5-6
CDR3 protein: CASNIGEQETQYF

J gene: TRBJ2-7
CDR3 length: 12
clone size: .
V gene: TRBV5-4
CDR3 protein: CASSGAGVEQYF

J gene: TRBJ2-5
CDR3 length: 17
clone size: .
V gene: TRBV29-1
CDR3 protein: CSVGGVTSGRAEETQYF

J gene: TRBJ2-7
CDR3 length: 15
clone size: .
V gene: TRBV18
CDR3 protein: CASSPRRGNSYEQYF

J gene: TRBJ2-1
CDR3 length: 12
clone size: medium-sized
V gene: TRBV29-1
CDR3 protein: CSVRTGLGEQFF

J gene: TRBJ2-1
CDR3 length: 14
clone size: .
V gene: TRBV19
CDR3 protein: CASNVGWSYNEQFF

J gene: TRBJ2-5
CDR3 length: 14
clone size: .
V gene: TRBV15
CDR3 protein: CATSRDPRGETQYF

J gene: TRBJ1-5
CDR3 length: 12
clone size: .
V gene: TRBV27
CDR3 protein: CASSPQGQPQHF

J gene: TRBJ1-2
CDR3 length: 18
clone size: .
V gene: TRBV6-4
CDR3 protein: CASSDSDSGTGRSSGYTF